Following are 29 T cell receptor beta chains from one sample sequenced in a study of blood T cell repertoires in COVID-19. Produced via immunoSEQ multiplex PCR; TCRdb's table is partial and in-frame only. Altogether approximately 230,000 clones are present, 79% being singletons, with the ten largest covering over 3%. Sequencing used peripheral blood. Every receptor here comes from a woman aged 40 to 50 with active or convalescent COVID-19.

A single count supports this clone. The rearrangement joins TRBV5-1 to TRBJ2-5, with TRBD1 matching over 9 bases. This CDR3 spans 14 amino acids. Germline lookup yields CDR1 SGHRS and CDR2 YFSETQ. With V trimmed by 4 bases and J by 5 bases, 6 bases remained unmatched. Here the CDR3 reads CASSPGQGMETQYF. The CDR3 DNA reads as TGCGCCAGCAGCCCCGGACAGGGGATGGAGACCCAGTACTTC.

This sequence joins TRBV19 and TRBJ1-5; 11 positions match TRBD1. Looked up from germline, CDR1 is LNHDA and CDR2 is SQIVND (reference sequence). J was trimmed by 7 bases and V by 3 bases; bases with no gene match: 5. This CDR3 contains 15 residues. CDR3 loop: CASSIWTGGQQPQHF. Here the CDR3 DNA reads TGTGCCAGTAGTATCTGGACAGGGGGCCAACAGCCCCAGCATTTT.

The chain recombines TRBV7-9 with TRBJ1-2; TRBD1 is a possible D gene (5 bases). The CDR3 is 16 residues long. V lost 2 bases, J lost 3 bases, and 16 bases lay in between. CDR1 is SEHNR and CDR2 is FQNEAQ in the germline V gene (reference sequence). CDR3 region: CASSLRASGSDYGYTF. For the CDR3, the DNA is TGTGCCAGCAGCTTACGAGCCTCAGGGTCGGACTATGGCTACACCTTC.

On this clone itself: Germline and junction disagree at one end, which may indicate a read error. The chain employs TRBV30 and TRBJ1-6; 8 bases align to TRBD1. The CDR3 is made up of 15 amino acids. Germline V gene lookup returns CDR1 GTSNPN and CDR2 SVGIG (reference sequence). CDR3 sequence (DNA): TGTGCCCGGAGGACGCAGGGGGCTGGAAATTCACCCCTCCACTTT. The encoded protein is CARRTQGAGNSPLHF. Based on the CDR3 plus reference TRBV30 and TRBJ1-6, the full variable domain is SQTIHQWPATLVQPVGSPLSLECTVEGTSNPNLYWYRQAAGRGLQLLFYSVGIGQISSEVPQNLSASRPQDRQFILSSKKLLLSDSGFYLCARRTQGAGNSPLHFGNGTRLTVT.

This clone has more than one count but fewer than ten. CDR3 DNA sequence: TGTGCCAGCTCACCTACCCCCTTGTCGGACACTGAAGCTTTCTTT. It yields the protein CASSPTPLSDTEAFF. The V gene is TRBV18, the J gene TRBJ1-1, with no clear D. The CDR3 runs 15 residues. The germline gives CDR1 KGHSH, CDR2 LQKENI. V gave up 3 bases and J gave up 3 bases, with 14 bases separating them. The variable domain in full, with the rest retrieved from reference TRBV18 and TRBJ1-1, is NAGVMQNPRHLVRRRGQEARLRCSPMKGHSHVYWYRQLPEEGLKFMVYLQKENIIDESGMPKERFSAEFPKEGPSILRIQQVVRGDSAAYFCASSPTPLSDTEAFFGQGTRLTVV.

The rearrangement joins TRBV12-3 or TRBV12-4 to TRBJ1-2; D remains unclear. Trimming took 0 bases from V and 5 from J, leaving 7 bases between them. The CDR3 sequence is 13 residues long. Here the CDR3 DNA reads TGTGCCAGCAGTTTAGCGCGAGGTTATGGCTACACCTTC. Translating gives CASSLARGYGYTF.

The rearrangement uses TRBV2 and TRBJ2-7; 7 bases are shared with TRBD1. Per the germline V gene, CDR1 is SNHLY and CDR2 is FYNNEI. The CDR3 has 14 residues. The V and J ends lost 8 bases and 1 base, in that order; junction bases with no gene match: 8. CDR3 loop: CASAWTGSSYEQYF. DNA for the CDR3: TGTGCCAGCGCTTGGACAGGATCTTCCTACGAGCAGTACTTC.

The CDR3 sequence is CASSLSRGRRTDTQYF. The CDR3 DNA is TGTGCCAGCAGCTTGTCTAGGGGGCGCCGTACCGATACGCAGTATTTT. The chain employs TRBV27 and TRBJ2-3; 7 positions match TRBD1. Per germline, CDR1 MNHEY and CDR2 SMNVEV (reference sequence). The trim removed 6 bases at V and 6 bases at J, leaving 15 bases unmatched. This CDR3 has 16 amino acids.

The chain recombines TRBV7-3 with TRBJ1-1; TRBD1 aligns across 8 bases. Trimming at V came to 5 bases and at J to 4 bases, leaving 6 bases not matched to a gene. This CDR3 spans 14 amino acids. The germline gives CDR1 SGHTA, CDR2 FQGTGA. CDR3 sequence: CASSAQGAGTEAFF. Here the CDR3 DNA reads TGTGCCAGCAGCGCCCAGGGGGCGGGCACTGAAGCTTTCTTT.

J is TRBJ2-7 and V is TRBV29-1; D gene ambiguous. V lost 7 bases and J 3 bases, leaving 7 bases between the germline ends. CDR1 and CDR2 from the germline V gene are SQVTM and ANQGSEA. The CDR3 spans 10 residues. The CDR3 DNA reads TGCAGCGCTCGGGTCTACGAGCAGTACTTC. Its protein is CSARVYEQYF.

The rearrangement uses TRBV9 and TRBJ2-2; a possible D gene is TRBD2 (6 bases). This CDR3 is 15 amino acids long. The germline gives CDR1 SGDLS, CDR2 YYNGEE. The V end was cut by 5 bases, the J end by 0 bases, with 11 bases between. The CDR3 sequence: CASREGVANTGELFF. CDR3 bases: TGTGCCAGCAGGGAGGGAGTTGCGAACACCGGGGAGCTGTTTTTT.

The V gene is TRBV5-4, the J gene TRBJ1-1; 10 bases are a match to TRBD1. Per the germline V gene, CDR1 is SGHNT and CDR2 is YYREEE (reference sequence). Trimming removed 2 bases from V and 7 bases from J; junction bases left unmatched: 8. CDR3 length: 15 residues. CDR3 protein: CASSFPGQGSSEAFF. CDR3 sequence (DNA): TGTGCCAGCAGCTTCCCGGGACAGGGGTCGAGTGAAGCTTTCTTT.

The chain carries TRBV5-1 and TRBJ2-1; TRBD1 agrees at 9 bases. Germline V lookup: CDR1 SGHRS, CDR2 YFSETQ. The CDR3 has 15 amino acids. The V segment lost 5 bases and the J segment 4 bases; nucleotides outside the gene matches: 7. The CDR3 protein is CASSVTGGWYNEQFF. In nucleotides, the CDR3 is TGCGCCAGCAGTGTAACAGGGGGCTGGTACAATGAGCAGTTCTTC.

J is TRBJ2-3 and V is TRBV5-1; D is ambiguous. The CDR3 runs to 13 residues. Trimming left V 0 bases short and J 3 bases short, with 5 bases between. Germline loops: CDR1 SGHRS, CDR2 YFSETQ. CDR3 nucleotides: TGCGCCAGCAGCTTGGCCTTTACAGATACGCAGTATTTT. Its translation is CASSLAFTDTQYF.

This clone appeared a few times. V and J are TRBV19 and TRBJ2-3; D unclear. The CDR3 extends over 18 amino acids. Trimming left V 5 bases short and J 2 bases short, with 23 bases between. CDR1 and CDR2 from the germline V gene are LNHDA and SQIVND (reference sequence). In DNA form, the CDR3 reads TGTGCCAGTAGTTTACATATAGGTGGAGTTGGGTTCACAGATACGCAGTATTTT. Translation gives CASSLHIGGVGFTDTQYF.

J is TRBJ2-3 and V is TRBV24-1; TRBD2 might be the D (6 bases). The CDR3 consists of 15 residues. V dropped 4 bases and J dropped 2 bases, with 12 bases sitting between them. Germline loops: CDR1 KGHDR, CDR2 SFDVKD. CDR3 sequence: CATSDLGGDTDTQYF. CDR3 nucleotide sequence: TGTGCCACCAGTGACCTCGGGGGAGACACAGATACGCAGTATTTT.

V is TRBV9 and J is TRBJ2-2; TRBD1 matches at 7 bases. The CDR3 has 17 amino acids. Germline CDR1 and CDR2: SGDLS and YYNGEE. J lost 7 bases, V lost 4 bases, and 16 bases had no gene match. CDR3 protein: CASSPRRGQGRNGELFF. Written as DNA, the CDR3 is TGTGCCAGCAGCCCCCGAAGGGGGCAGGGCAGAAACGGGGAGCTGTTTTTT.

The chain uses TRBV5-1 and TRBJ2-5; the match to TRBD2 covers 9 bases. The germline V gene encodes CDR1 SGHRS and CDR2 YFSETQ. The V segment lost 0 bases and the J segment 2 bases; nucleotides outside the gene matches: 5. The CDR3 sequence is 16 residues long. CDR3: CASSLVAGGPQETQYF. The CDR3, as DNA: TGCGCCAGCAGCTTGGTGGCGGGGGGGCCACAAGAGACCCAGTACTTC. The variable domain in full, completed from reference TRBV5-1 and TRBJ2-5, reads KAGVTQTPRYLIKTRGQQVTLSCSPISGHRSVSWYQQTPGQGLQFLFEYFSETQRNKGNFPGRFSGRQFSNSRSEMNVSTLELGDSALYLCASSLVAGGPQETQYFGPGTRLLVL.

The rearrangement links TRBV18 to TRBJ1-1, with D unresolved. The CDR3 extends over 16 amino acids. The germline V gene has CDR1 KGHSH and CDR2 LQKENI. Trimming stripped 3 bases from V and 3 bases from J, with 17 bases between. CDR3 loop: CASSPSLSLVDTEAFF. In DNA form, the CDR3 reads TGTGCCAGCTCACCGTCCCTCTCACTGGTGGACACTGAAGCTTTCTTT.

The chain employs TRBV28 and TRBJ2-1, with 9 bases fitting TRBD1. After removal of 7 bases from V and 12 bases from J, the junction contained 13 bases not matched to a gene. Germline V gene data show CDR1 as MDHEN and CDR2 as SYDVKM. The CDR3 has 14 amino acids. The CDR3, as DNA: TGTGCCAGCACCGCGGGACAGGGTACAGATGGGCAGTTCTTC. It codes for CASTAGQGTDGQFF. The full variable domain, with the rest looked up from reference TRBV28 and TRBJ2-1, is DVKVTQSSRYLVKRTGEKVFLECVQDMDHENMFWYRQDPGLGLRLIYFSYDVKMKEKGDIPEGYSVSREKKERFSLILESASTNQTSMYLCASTAGQGTDGQFFGPGTRLTVL.

This clone showed up just once. This chain links TRBV9 with TRBJ1-1, with TRBD1 matching over 9 bases. Trimming cost V 0 bases and J 4 bases; bases outside gene matches: 4. The V gene's germline CDR1 is SGDLS and CDR2 YYNGEE. This CDR3 is built from 15 residues. For the CDR3, the DNA is TGTGCCAGCAGCGTAGATACAGGGGGCGGCACTGAAGCTTTCTTT. Its translation is CASSVDTGGGTEAFF.

This chain uses TRBV12-3 or TRBV12-4 with TRBJ1-5, with D unresolved. The CDR3 is 13 amino acids. The V gene lost 7 bases and the J gene lost 3 bases, with 10 bases spanning the gap. CDR3 DNA sequence: TGTGCCAGCACCAGAGGTCCCAATCAGCCCCAGCATTTT. Translating gives CASTRGPNQPQHF.

The rearrangement joins TRBV10-3 to TRBJ2-2; 11 bases are a match to TRBD2. CDR3 length: 14 amino acids. The germline V gene has CDR1 ENHRY and CDR2 SYGVKD. The trim removed 5 bases at V and 13 bases at J, leaving 9 bases unmatched. CDR3 residues: CAISPGLAVHPLFF. The CDR3, as DNA: TGTGCCATCAGTCCGGGACTAGCGGTTCACCCGCTGTTTTTT.

The V call is TRBV6-4, the J call TRBJ1-1, with D possibly being TRBD1 (5 bases). This CDR3 is built from 13 residues. The V end lost 3 bases, the J end lost 4 bases, and 9 bases lay between the germline ends. Germline V gene sequence: CDR1 MRHNA, CDR2 SNTAGT. The CDR3 region is CASSEARGTEAFF. CDR3 in DNA: TGTGCCAGCAGTGAGGCAAGGGGCACTGAAGCTTTCTTT.

In regard to this clone: A much larger clone is a single base away; this may be a read error. The chain uses TRBV5-1 and TRBJ1-3, with TRBD1 identical over 10 bases. The CDR3 has 16 amino acids. Germline lookup yields CDR1 SGHRS and CDR2 YFSETQ. As DNA, the CDR3 is TGCGCCAGCAGCCCTGGACAGGGGGGCGTTGGAAACATCATATATTTT. It yields the protein CASSPGQGGVGNIIYF.

The chain has TRBV12-3 or TRBV12-4 and TRBJ1-4; D gene unclear. Trimming shortened V by 4 bases and J by 8 bases, and 5 bases separated the two germline ends. There are 11 residues in the CDR3. In DNA, the CDR3 is TGTGCCAGCAGTTACGAGGAAAAACTGTTTTTT. It codes for CASSYEEKLFF.

The chain links TRBV6-5 to TRBJ2-3, with 10 bases identical to TRBD1. Looked up from germline, CDR1 is MNHEY and CDR2 is SVGAGI. CDR3 length: 16 residues. After removal of 2 bases from V and 4 bases from J, the junction contained 6 bases not matched to a gene. Written as DNA, the CDR3 is TGTGCCAGCAGTTACCGGGGACAGGGGACCGCAGATACGCAGTATTTT. This codes for CASSYRGQGTADTQYF.

This chain connects TRBV7-3 to TRBJ2-2; D is perhaps TRBD1 (5 bases). Trimming stripped 7 bases from V and 0 bases from J, with 12 bases between. The CDR3 is 15 residues long. The germline gives CDR1 SGHTA, CDR2 FQGTGA. The CDR3 here is CASTTTGSNTGELFF. CDR3 nucleotide sequence: TGTGCCAGCACCACCACAGGTTCGAACACCGGGGAGCTGTTTTTT.

V is TRBV10-1 and J is TRBJ2-2, with D perhaps matching TRBD2 (6 bases). V lost 2 bases and J 4 bases, leaving 17 bases between the germline ends. This CDR3 is 17 amino acids long. Looked up from germline, CDR1 is WNHNN and CDR2 is SYGVQD (reference sequence). The CDR3 DNA reads as TGCGCCAGCAGTGAGCGGCCGGCGGGGCCGGGCACCGGGGAGCTGTTTTTT. Protein: CASSERPAGPGTGELFF.